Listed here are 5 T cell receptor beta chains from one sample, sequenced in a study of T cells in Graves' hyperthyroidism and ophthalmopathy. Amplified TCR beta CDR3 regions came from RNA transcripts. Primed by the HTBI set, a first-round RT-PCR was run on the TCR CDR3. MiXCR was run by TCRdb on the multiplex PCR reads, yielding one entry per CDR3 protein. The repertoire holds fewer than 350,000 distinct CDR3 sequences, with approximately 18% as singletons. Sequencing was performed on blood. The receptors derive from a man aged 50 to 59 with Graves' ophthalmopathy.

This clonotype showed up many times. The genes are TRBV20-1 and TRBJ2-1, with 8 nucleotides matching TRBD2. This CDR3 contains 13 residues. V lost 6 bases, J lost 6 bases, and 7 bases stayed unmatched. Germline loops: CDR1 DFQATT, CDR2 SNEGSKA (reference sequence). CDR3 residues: CSASGLGPNEQFF. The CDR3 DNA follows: TGCAGTGCCTCGGGACTAGGGCCCAATGAGCAGTTCTTC.

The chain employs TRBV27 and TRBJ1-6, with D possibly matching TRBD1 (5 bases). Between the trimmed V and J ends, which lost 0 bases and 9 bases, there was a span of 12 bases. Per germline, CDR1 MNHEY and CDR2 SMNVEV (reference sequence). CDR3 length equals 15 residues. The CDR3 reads CASSLSGGFGSPLHF. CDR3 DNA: TGTGCCAGCAGTTTATCGGGGGGTTTTGGTTCACCCCTCCACTTT.

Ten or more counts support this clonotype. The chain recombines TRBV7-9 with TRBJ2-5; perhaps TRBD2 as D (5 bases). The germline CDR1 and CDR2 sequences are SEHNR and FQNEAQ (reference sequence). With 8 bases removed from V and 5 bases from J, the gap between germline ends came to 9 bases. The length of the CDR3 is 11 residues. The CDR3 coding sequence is TGTGCCAGCCGGTCGGGGGAGACCCAGTACTTC. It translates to CASRSGETQYF.

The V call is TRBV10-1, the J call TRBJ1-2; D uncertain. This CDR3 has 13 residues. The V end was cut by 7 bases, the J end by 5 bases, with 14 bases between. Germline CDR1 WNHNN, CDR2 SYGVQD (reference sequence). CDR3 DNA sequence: TGCGCCAGCAAGTCCACGGCTATTTATGGCTACACCTTC. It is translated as CASKSTAIYGYTF.

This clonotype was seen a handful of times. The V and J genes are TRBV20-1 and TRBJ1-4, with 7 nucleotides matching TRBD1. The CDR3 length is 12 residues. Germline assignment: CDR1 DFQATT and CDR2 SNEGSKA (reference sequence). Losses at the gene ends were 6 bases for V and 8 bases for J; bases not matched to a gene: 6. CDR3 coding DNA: TGCAGTGCCACAAAGGGGGCGGAAAAACTGTTTTTT. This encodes CSATKGAEKLFF.